This entry is about one T cell receptor (beta chain). Authors' processing steps: For nucleated cells, counts were estimated from reference gene primer amplification. Measured with immunoSEQ multiplex PCR; TCRdb has only the in-frame clones, and not every one. V and J calls and clone size are given by that table; D and trimming were obtained from the DNA. The table lists fewer than 150,000 clones, 88% of them singletons. This entry belongs to a study of blood T cell repertoires in COVID-19. Study details: Samples taken during acute and convalescent COVID-19 were collected in the United States, Italy and Spain. PBMCs, B-cell-depleted T cells, or T cells were the source of the cDNA or gDNA that made up the material.

Germline values: CDR1 SGHVS, CDR2 FNYEAQ. The V gene lost 5 bases and the J gene lost 2 bases, with 12 bases spanning the gap. CDR3 size: 14 residues. The sequenced sample was peripheral blood. This sequence joins TRBV7-6 and TRBJ1-2, with a possible D match to TRBD1 (5 bases). This sequence originates from a human donor in a cohort sampled during active COVID-19. CDR3 bases: TGTGCCAGCAGCCCCGTCGGGGGGAACTATGGCTACACCTTC. Protein sequence: CASSPVGGNYGYTF.